The rows below give T cell receptor beta chains drawn from one sample of a study of T-cell memory formation after mild COVID-19. TCRdb analysed the 5' RACE reads with MiXCR anew, one entry per CDR3 protein. Of about 320,000 distinct CDR3 sequences listed, 13% to 15% are singletons. The sequenced sample consisted of PBMCs or a T cell subset sorted from them (not recorded which). The origin of the receptors is a man between 18 and 29 years old who had mild COVID-19 (a few samples of this study predate the infection). Cell type and time point are not known. Both conserved end residues are part of each CDR3. The order of the fields is D gene, clone size, V gene, J gene, CDR3 protein, CDR3 DNA. The D gene is left open where the match is weak. Only part of the rows carry a size: once, few, many, or a class if the clone is expanded.

-	many	TRBV5-1	TRBJ1-3	CASSLEGVAFGNTIYF	TGCGCCAGCAGCTTGGAAGGAGTGGCCTTCGGAAACACCATATATTTT
-	few	TRBV7-2	TRBJ2-7	CASSLEFAGRWEQYF	TGTGCCAGCAGCTTAGAGTTTGCGGGAAGGTGGGAGCAGTACTTC
-	-	TRBV4-1	TRBJ2-7	CASSHPPAGTYEQYF	TGCGCCAGCAGCCACCCCCCTGCAGGGACCTACGAGCAGTACTTC
TRBD1	few	TRBV20-1	TRBJ2-5	CSARTGYQETQYF	TGCAGTGCGAGGACAGGCTACCAAGAGACCCAGTACTTC
-	few	TRBV28	TRBJ2-4	CASSLLQGSGADIQYF	TGTGCCAGCAGTTTGCTACAGGGCAGTGGGGCAGACATTCAGTACTTC
-	-	TRBV7-2	TRBJ1-2	CASSLGVYNYGYTF	TGTGCCAGCAGCTTGGGCGTTTATAACTATGGCTACACCTTC
TRBD1	few	TRBV19	TRBJ1-1	CASARRQGGTEAFF	TGTGCCAGCGCTAGAAGGCAGGGGGGCACTGAAGCTTTCTTT
-	-	TRBV4-1	TRBJ1-2	CASSQVRRSTNYGYTF	TGCGCCAGCAGCCAAGTTCGACGGTCGACTAACTATGGCTACACCTTC
-	once	TRBV12-3/TRBV12-4	TRBJ2-1	CASTSTGGQFF	TGTGCCAGCACCTCTACCGGGGGGCAGTTCTTC
-	many	TRBV7-3	TRBJ2-1	CASSRPGGEQFF	TGTGCCAGCAGCAGACCCGGGGGTGAGCAGTTCTTC
-	few	TRBV19	TRBJ2-7	CASSQSGTYSYEQYF	TGTGCCAGTAGTCAATCCGGGACTTATTCCTACGAGCAGTACTTC
TRBD1	-	TRBV18	TRBJ2-7	CASSNGQGDEQYF	TGTGCCAGCTCAAACGGACAGGGCGACGAGCAGTACTTC
TRBD1	many	TRBV5-5	TRBJ2-3	CASCWDSITDTQYF	TGTGCCAGCTGTTGGGACAGTATCACAGATACGCAGTATTTT
-	few	TRBV7-9	TRBJ2-2	CASSRRALSNTGELFF	TGTGCCAGCAGCCGACGTGCGCTATCGAACACCGGGGAGCTGTTTTTT
-	-	TRBV6-5	TRBJ2-2	CASSYSIRGTGELFF	TGTGCCAGCAGTTACTCAATCCGGGGCACCGGGGAGCTGTTTTTT
TRBD2	-	TRBV6-6	TRBJ2-5	CASSSKSGGAEMETQYF	TGTGCCAGCAGTTCAAAAAGCGGGGGGGCCGAGATGGAGACCCAGTACTTC
-	few	TRBV7-9	TRBJ2-4	CASSQVAKNIQYF	TGTGCCAGCAGCCAAGTAGCCAAAAACATTCAGTACTTC
TRBD2	-	TRBV6-2/TRBV6-3	TRBJ2-4	CASSSLAGAGGIQYF	TGTGCCAGCAGCTCCTTAGCGGGGGCCGGGGGCATTCAGTACTTC